This T cell receptor beta chain was found in a study of blood T cell repertoires in COVID-19. Germline CDR1 LGHNA, CDR2 YSLEER. The CDR3 contains 15 residues. The junction had 5 bases not matched to a gene; V was cut back by 1 base and J by 6 bases. The method was immunoSEQ multiplex PCR; TCRdb's version includes in-frame clones alone and lacks a portion of them. The repertoire has 330,000 or so clones, approximately 92% of them found once; the top ten carry less than 20%. V gene TRBV4-3 combines with J gene TRBJ2-3, with TRBD2 identical over 9 bases. Sequences were obtained from PBMCs or T cells enriched from blood (not recorded which). The receptor comes from a woman younger than 45 who had recovered from COVID-19. The CDR3 sequence is CASSQGAGGRDTQYF. The CDR3 DNA reads TGCGCCAGCAGCCAAGGAGCGGGAGGCAGGGATACGCAGTATTTT.